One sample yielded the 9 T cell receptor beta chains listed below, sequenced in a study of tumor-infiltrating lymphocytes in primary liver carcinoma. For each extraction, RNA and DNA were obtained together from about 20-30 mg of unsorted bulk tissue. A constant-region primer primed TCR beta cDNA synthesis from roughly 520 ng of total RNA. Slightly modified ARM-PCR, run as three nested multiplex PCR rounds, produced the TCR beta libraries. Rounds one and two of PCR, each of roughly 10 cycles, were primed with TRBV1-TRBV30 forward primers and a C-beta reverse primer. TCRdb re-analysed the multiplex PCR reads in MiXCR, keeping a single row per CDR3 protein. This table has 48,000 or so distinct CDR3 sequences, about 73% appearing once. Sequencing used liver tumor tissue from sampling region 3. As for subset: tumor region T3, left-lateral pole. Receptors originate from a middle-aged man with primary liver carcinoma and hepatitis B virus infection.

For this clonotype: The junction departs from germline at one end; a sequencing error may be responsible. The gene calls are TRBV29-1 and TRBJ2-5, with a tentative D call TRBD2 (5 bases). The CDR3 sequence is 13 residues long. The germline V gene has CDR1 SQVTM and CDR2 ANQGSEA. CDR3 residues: CIVGGSAAETKYF. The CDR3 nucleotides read TGCATCGTTGGTGGGAGCGCCGCTGAGACCAAGTACTTC.

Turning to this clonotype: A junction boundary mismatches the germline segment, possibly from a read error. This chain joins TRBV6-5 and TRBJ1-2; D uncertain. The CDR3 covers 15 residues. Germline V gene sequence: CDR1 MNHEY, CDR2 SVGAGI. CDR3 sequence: CANSVGSSGNYGYTF. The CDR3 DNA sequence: TGTGCCAACAGTGTAGGGAGTTCGGGTAACTATGGCTACACCTTC.

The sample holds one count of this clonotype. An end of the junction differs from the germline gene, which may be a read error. CDR3 region: CIVAGQGTNPEVFF. The CDR3 nucleotides read TGCATCGTTGCCGGGCAGGGGACGAACCCTGAAGTTTTCTTT. The genes are TRBV29-1 and TRBJ1-1; a weak D match, TRBD1 (6 bases). CDR1 is SQVTM and CDR2 is ANQGSEA in the germline V gene. The CDR3 is 14 residues long.

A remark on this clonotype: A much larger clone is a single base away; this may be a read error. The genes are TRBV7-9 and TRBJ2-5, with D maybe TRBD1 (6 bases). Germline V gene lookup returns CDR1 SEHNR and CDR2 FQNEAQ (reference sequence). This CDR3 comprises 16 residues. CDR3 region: CASSSRGRGVQEIQYF. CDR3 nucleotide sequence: TGTGCCAGCAGCTCCCGGGGCAGGGGAGTCCAAGAGATCCAGTACTTC.

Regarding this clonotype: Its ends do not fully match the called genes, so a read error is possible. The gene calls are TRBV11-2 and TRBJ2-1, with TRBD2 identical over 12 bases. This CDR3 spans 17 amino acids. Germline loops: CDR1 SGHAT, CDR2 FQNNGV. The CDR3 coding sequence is TGTACCAGAAGCTTAGAGGCTGCTAGCGGGAGGGCAAATGAGCAGTTCTTC. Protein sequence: CTRSLEAASGRANEQFF.

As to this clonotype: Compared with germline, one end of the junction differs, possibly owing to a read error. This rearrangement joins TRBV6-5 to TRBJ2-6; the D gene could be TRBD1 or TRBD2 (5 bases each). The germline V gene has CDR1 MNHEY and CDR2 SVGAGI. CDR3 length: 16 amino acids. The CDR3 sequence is CVSRAGHRSGANILTF. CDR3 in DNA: TGTGTCAGCAGGGCAGGGCACAGATCCGGGGCCAACATCCTGACTTTC.

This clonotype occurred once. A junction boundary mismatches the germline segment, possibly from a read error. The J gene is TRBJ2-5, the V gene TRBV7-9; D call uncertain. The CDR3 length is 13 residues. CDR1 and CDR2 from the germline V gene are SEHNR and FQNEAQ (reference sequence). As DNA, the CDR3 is TGTGCCAGCAGCTTAAATGTACAAGTGACCCAACACTTC. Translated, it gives CASSLNVQVTQHF.

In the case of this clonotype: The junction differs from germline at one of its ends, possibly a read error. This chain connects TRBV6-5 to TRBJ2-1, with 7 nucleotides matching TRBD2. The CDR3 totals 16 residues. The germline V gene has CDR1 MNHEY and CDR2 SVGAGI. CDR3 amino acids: CASSCSGGRIYNEQFF. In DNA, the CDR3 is TGTGCCAGTAGTTGCTCGGGCGGGAGAATCTACAATGAGCAGTTCTTC.

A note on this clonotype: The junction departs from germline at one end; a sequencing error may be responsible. The CDR3 is CASSLGTRTGYEQYF. The CDR3 nucleotides are TGTGCCAGCAGCTTAGGAACACGGACAGGTTACGAACAGTACTTC. The chain is built from TRBV11-2 and TRBJ2-7, with 7 bases matching TRBD1. Germline CDR1 is SGHAT and CDR2 is FQNNGV. The CDR3 contains 15 residues.